This entry lists 32 T cell receptor beta chains sequenced from one sample in a study of T cell repertoires in cytomegalovirus infection. Antigen specificity for these receptors is unknown. TCRdb reanalysed the reads using MiXCR and keeps one entry per CDR3 protein. The sample includes some 560,000 distinct CDR3 sequences, about 39% of them seen just once. Sequenced material: cultured PBMCs, taken from culture after CMV antigen stimulation. Receptors originate from a human donor in good health (CMV status not recorded). Some clones in this sample may be carry-over from other donors' samples.

V and J are TRBV7-9 and TRBJ1-2; TRBD1 matches 7 bases. This CDR3 is built from 14 residues. Trimming removed 5 bases from V and 2 bases from J; junction bases left unmatched: 5. CDR1 is SEHNR, CDR2 FQNEAQ, per germline (reference sequence). CDR3 sequence: CASSPKTGNYGYTF. The DNA of the CDR3 is TGTGCCAGCAGCCCGAAGACAGGGAACTATGGCTACACCTTC.

This clonotype was observed a single time. The chain uses TRBV4-1 and TRBJ1-6, with 7 bases fitting TRBD1. J was trimmed by 7 bases and V by 4 bases; bases with no gene match: 10. Looked up from germline, CDR1 is MGHRA and CDR2 is YSYEKL. This CDR3 is built from 16 residues. Written as DNA, the CDR3 is TGCGCCAGCAGCCCTTCCGGACAGGTGGGCAATTCACCCCTCCACTTT. Its translation: CASSPSGQVGNSPLHF.

This clonotype was counted between two and nine times. This sequence joins TRBV19 and TRBJ2-7, with a tentative D call TRBD1 (6 bases). Germline CDR1 reads LNHDA; CDR2 reads SQIVND (reference sequence). Between the trimmed V and J ends, which lost 5 bases and 0 bases, there was a span of 14 bases. The CDR3 consists of 15 residues. CDR3 in amino acids: CASSVQGYPSYEQYF. The DNA of the CDR3 is TGTGCCAGTAGTGTACAGGGTTACCCCTCCTACGAGCAGTACTTC.

The gene calls are TRBV6-2 or TRBV6-3 and TRBJ2-5, with D perhaps matching TRBD2 (5 bases). Germline assignment: CDR1 MNHEY and CDR2 SVGEGT. V dropped 5 bases and J dropped 5 bases, with 18 bases sitting between them. This CDR3 contains 15 residues. CDR3 amino acids: CASSRPTRSGETQYF. CDR3 bases: TGTGCCAGCAGTCGACCTACTAGATCTGGCGAGACCCAGTACTTC.

CDR3 protein: CASSARGGRNEQFF. DNA of the CDR3: TGTGCCAGCAGTGCCCGGGGGGGTCGGAATGAGCAGTTCTTC. This chain joins TRBV27 and TRBJ2-1, with TRBD2 identical over 8 bases. V dropped 5 bases and J dropped 7; count of bases not matched to a gene: 7. CDR3 length equals 14 residues. CDR1 is MNHEY and CDR2 is SMNVEV in the germline V gene (reference sequence).

There are a few counts of this clonotype. CDR3 protein: CASSLQTVDNSPLHF. CDR3 nucleotides: TGTGCCAGCAGCTTGCAGACGGTAGATAATTCACCCCTCCACTTT. This chain connects TRBV7-2 to TRBJ1-6; D not certain. Germline CDR1 and CDR2: SGHTA and FQGNSA. Trimming cost V 3 bases and J 5 bases, with 11 bases left between them. The CDR3 is made up of 15 amino acids.

This chain links TRBV28 with TRBJ1-2; 9 bases align to TRBD1. V dropped 6 bases and J dropped 8; count of bases not matched to a gene: 7. This CDR3 comprises 13 residues. Germline V gives CDR1 MDHEN, CDR2 SYDVKM. As DNA, the CDR3 is TGTGCCAGCAGATCCGGGACAGGGCTCGGCTACACCTTC. It is translated as CASRSGTGLGYTF.

The V and J genes are TRBV29-1 and TRBJ1-3, with D unclear. V shed 7 bases and J shed 0 bases, with 7 bases lying between them. The CDR3 totals 12 residues. Germline CDR1 SQVTM, CDR2 ANQGSEA. This CDR3 reads CSAGFSGNTIYF. CDR3 bases: TGCAGCGCTGGATTCTCTGGAAACACCATATATTTT.

The genes are TRBV15 and TRBJ1-1, with no clear D. V was trimmed by 8 bases and J by 10 bases, leaving 17 bases between them. The length of the CDR3 is 12 residues. Germline-derived CDR1 and CDR2 are LNHNV and YYDKDF (reference sequence). The CDR3 coding sequence is TGTGCCACCTCCCGGGAGCGTCAGTCAGCTTTCTTT. As protein: CATSRERQSAFF.

The J gene is TRBJ2-7, the V gene TRBV11-3, with no clear D. Trimming took 4 bases from V and 0 from J, leaving 7 bases between them. There are 13 residues in the CDR3. Germline values: CDR1 SGHNT, CDR2 YENEEA. In DNA, the CDR3 is TGTGCCAGCAGCTCGGACGGCTCCTACGAGCAGTACTTC. As protein: CASSSDGSYEQYF.

The rearrangement links TRBV5-1 to TRBJ1-3, with D possibly being TRBD1 (6 bases). The germline V and J ends were trimmed by 0 bases and 10 bases, with 20 bases remaining between them. Per germline, CDR1 SGHRS and CDR2 YFSETQ. CDR3 length equals 16 residues. The CDR3 DNA follows: TGCGCCAGCAGCTTGGGACCCCCGGGACGGGGGGCGACCATATATTTT. Translated, it gives CASSLGPPGRGATIYF.

A few counts support this clonotype. CDR3 residues: CASSPRSDGYTF. In nucleotides, the CDR3 is TGTGCCAGCAGCCCCCGGTCTGATGGCTACACCTTC. V usage is TRBV7-2 and J usage is TRBJ1-2; the D is unclear. Trimming took 5 bases from V and 6 from J, leaving 10 bases between them. Per the germline V gene, CDR1 is SGHTA and CDR2 is FQGNSA. The CDR3 runs to 12 residues.

CDR3 nucleotide sequence: TGTGCCAGCAACCGGGACAGGGCCCCCAATGAGCAGTTCTTC. It encodes CASNRDRAPNEQFF. This chain uses TRBV6-2 or TRBV6-3 with TRBJ2-1; 9 bases fit TRBD1. This CDR3 is built from 14 residues. Trimming removed 7 bases from V and 6 bases from J; junction bases left unmatched: 7. CDR1 MNHEY and CDR2 SVGEGT come from the germline V gene.

The J gene is TRBJ2-7, the V gene TRBV18; 11 bases match TRBD2. The CDR3 totals 16 residues. The junction had 4 bases not matched to a gene; V was cut back by 3 bases and J by 0 bases. The V gene's germline CDR1 is KGHSH and CDR2 LQKENI. The DNA of the CDR3 is TGTGCCAGCTCACCGGCTAGCGGGGGGAACTCCTACGAGCAGTACTTC. Protein sequence: CASSPASGGNSYEQYF. Filled out from reference TRBV18 and TRBJ2-7, the complete variable domain reads NAGVMQNPRHLVRRRGQEARLRCSPMKGHSHVYWYRQLPEEGLKFMVYLQKENIIDESGMPKERFSAEFPKEGPSILRIQQVVRGDSAAYFCASSPASGGNSYEQYFGPGTRLTVT.

The chain combines TRBV29-1 with TRBJ2-5; D not resolved. Trimming removed 3 bases at V and 2 bases at J, with 7 bases between. Germline lookup yields CDR1 SQVTM and CDR2 ANQGSEA. CDR3 length equals 12 residues. This chain's CDR3 is CSVDWGQETQYF. CDR3 sequence (DNA): TGCAGCGTTGATTGGGGTCAAGAGACCCAGTACTTC.

CDR3 region: CASSEAPDSQDRKTYEQYF. The CDR3 bases are TGTGCCAGCAGTGAAGCCCCTGACAGTCAGGACAGGAAGACCTACGAGCAGTACTTC. This chain links TRBV25-1 with TRBJ2-7, with TRBD1 matching over 7 bases. V was pared by 2 bases and J by 2 bases, with 18 bases of the junction left unmatched. This CDR3 is 19 amino acids long. CDR1 is MGHDK, CDR2 SYGVNS, per germline.

This clonotype occurred many times. This chain uses TRBV7-2 with TRBJ1-2; D call uncertain. Trimming removed 0 bases from V and 4 bases from J, with 12 bases in between. The CDR3 is 15 amino acids. From germline, CDR1 is SGHTA and CDR2 FQGNSA. The CDR3 DNA sequence: TGTGCCAGCAGCTTAGCCCGGACGGGAGCCTATGGCTACACCTTC. Its translation: CASSLARTGAYGYTF.

The chain combines TRBV5-1 with TRBJ2-5, with 12 bases fitting TRBD1. Germline V CDR1 and CDR2: SGHRS, YFSETQ. This CDR3 contains 16 residues. With 4 bases clipped from V and 4 bases from J, the junction kept 8 bases outside the gene matches. Here the CDR3 reads CASSPSGQGARETQYF. The CDR3 DNA is TGCGCCAGCAGCCCCTCGGGACAGGGGGCGCGAGAGACCCAGTACTTC.

The chain is built from TRBV20-1 and TRBJ2-1; 8 nucleotides align to TRBD2. With V trimmed by 4 bases and J by 4 bases, 3 bases remained unmatched. Germline V lookup: CDR1 DFQATT, CDR2 SNEGSKA (reference sequence). The CDR3 covers 13 residues. DNA of the CDR3: TGCAGTGCTAAGGGGACTAGTTACAATGAGCAGTTCTTC. This gives the protein CSAKGTSYNEQFF.

A few counts support this clonotype. The rearrangement uses TRBV7-6 and TRBJ2-1; the D call may be TRBD1 or TRBD2 (5 bases each). The V gene's germline CDR1 is SGHVS and CDR2 FNYEAQ. The CDR3 is 16 residues long. V lost 4 bases and J lost 6, with 19 bases in between. The CDR3 DNA follows: TGTGCCAGCAGCTCCTTGGCGGGCGGGCAGGGCAATGAGCAGTTCTTC. Amino acid sequence: CASSSLAGGQGNEQFF.

This clonotype was counted between two and nine times. This sequence joins TRBV15 and TRBJ2-5; TRBD2 agrees at 7 bases. The CDR3 extends over 14 amino acids. V gave up 4 bases and J gave up 4 bases; unmatched junction bases: 6. The germline CDR1 and CDR2 sequences are LNHNV and YYDKDF (reference sequence). This CDR3 is CATSMGGFGETQYF. In nucleotides, the CDR3 is TGTGCCACCAGCATGGGAGGGTTCGGAGAGACCCAGTACTTC.

The rearrangement uses TRBV4-1 and TRBJ2-1, with 13 positions matching TRBD2. CDR1 is MGHRA, CDR2 YSYEKL, per germline. The junction had 3 bases not matched to a gene; V was cut back by 6 bases and J by 4 bases. The CDR3 has 15 amino acids. The CDR3: CASRRTSGGYNEQFF. As DNA, the CDR3 is TGCGCCAGCAGGAGGACTAGCGGGGGATACAATGAGCAGTTCTTC.

This clonotype was counted between two and nine times. The chain couples TRBV7-2 to TRBJ2-3; D may be TRBD1 or TRBD2 (5 bases each). The ends were cut back, 3 bases at V and 0 bases at J, with 13 bases in the middle. CDR1 is SGHTA and CDR2 is FQGNSA in the germline V gene. The CDR3 length is 16 residues. The DNA for the CDR3 is TGTGCCAGCAGCTTGGTCGTGGGGGTTAGCACAGATACGCAGTATTTT. It translates to CASSLVVGVSTDTQYF.

The rearrangement links TRBV6-5 to TRBJ2-1, with D uncertain. In germline, CDR1 is MNHEY, CDR2 SVGAGI. V was pared by 0 bases and J by 4 bases, with 4 bases between. CDR3 length: 13 amino acids. CDR3 amino acids: CASSYSGYNEQFF. CDR3 coding DNA: TGTGCCAGCAGTTACTCAGGGTACAATGAGCAGTTCTTC.

This chain connects TRBV6-2 or TRBV6-3 to TRBJ2-7; D is ambiguous. Trimming took 6 bases from V and 3 from J, leaving 15 bases between them. CDR3 length: 14 residues. Germline V lookup: CDR1 MNHEY, CDR2 SVGEGT. Here the CDR3 reads CASSAHPAGYEQYF. As DNA, the CDR3 is TGTGCCAGCAGCGCACACCCTGCAGGCTACGAGCAGTACTTC.

This clonotype was observed at least ten times. CDR3 amino acids: CASSLNSNQPQHF. The CDR3 DNA is TGTGCCAGCAGCCTCAATAGCAATCAGCCCCAGCATTTT. The chain has TRBV12-3 or TRBV12-4 and TRBJ1-5; no reliable D call. The CDR3 runs to 13 residues. Trimming pared 6 bases from V and 0 bases from J, leaving 6 bases between.

This chain connects TRBV6-8 to TRBJ1-1; a possible D gene is TRBD1 (5 bases). The germline V and J ends were trimmed by 5 bases and 1 base, with 11 bases remaining between them. In germline, CDR1 is MNHGY, CDR2 SAAAGT. The CDR3 runs 14 residues. CDR3 residues: CASSAGAPNTEAFF. CDR3 in DNA: TGTGCCAGCAGTGCCGGGGCTCCGAACACTGAAGCTTTCTTT.

The gene calls are TRBV7-2 and TRBJ1-1; D remains unclear. Trimming pared 1 base from V and 5 bases from J, leaving 11 bases between. Germline CDR1 is SGHTA and CDR2 is FQGNSA. The CDR3 has 14 residues. The CDR3 spells CASSLGPGRTEAFF. The CDR3 coding sequence is TGTGCCAGCAGCTTAGGTCCGGGGAGAACTGAAGCTTTCTTT.

This clonotype was found a few times. V usage is TRBV7-2 and J usage is TRBJ2-5, with D perhaps matching TRBD2 (5 bases). From germline, CDR1 is SGHTA and CDR2 FQGNSA. CDR3 length: 15 amino acids. Trimming took off 1 base at V and 4 bases at J, with 13 bases between the two ends. CDR3 sequence: CASSLGTRFRETQYF. DNA of the CDR3: TGTGCCAGCAGCTTAGGTACTAGATTCCGAGAGACCCAGTACTTC.

This chain joins TRBV7-6 and TRBJ2-3; 9 positions agree with TRBD1. Germline assignment: CDR1 SGHVS and CDR2 FNYEAQ. The CDR3 contains 15 residues. The J segment lost 2 bases and the V segment lost 5 bases, leaving 5 bases of the junction unmatched. CDR3 sequence reads: CASSPGQGYTDTQYF. In DNA form, the CDR3 reads TGTGCCAGCAGCCCAGGACAGGGGTACACAGATACGCAGTATTTT.

V and J are TRBV4-1 and TRBJ2-7, with 12 bases matching TRBD2. Germline V gene data show CDR1 as MGHRA and CDR2 as YSYEKL. V was pared by 1 base and J by 1 base, with 2 bases of the junction left unmatched. The CDR3 sequence is 16 residues long. CDR3 region: CASSQVTSGGSYEQYF. The CDR3 bases are TGCGCCAGCAGCCAAGTGACTAGCGGGGGATCCTACGAGCAGTACTTC.

The chain is built from TRBV7-2 and TRBJ2-7; a weak D match, TRBD2 (5 bases). V was cut by 0 bases and J by 7 bases, with 25 bases left in between. CDR3 length: 18 residues. Germline CDR1 and CDR2: SGHTA and FQGNSA. CDR3: CASSLAYLVTRDSREQYF. The CDR3 DNA sequence: TGTGCCAGCAGCTTAGCGTATTTGGTCACCCGGGATTCTCGTGAGCAGTACTTC.